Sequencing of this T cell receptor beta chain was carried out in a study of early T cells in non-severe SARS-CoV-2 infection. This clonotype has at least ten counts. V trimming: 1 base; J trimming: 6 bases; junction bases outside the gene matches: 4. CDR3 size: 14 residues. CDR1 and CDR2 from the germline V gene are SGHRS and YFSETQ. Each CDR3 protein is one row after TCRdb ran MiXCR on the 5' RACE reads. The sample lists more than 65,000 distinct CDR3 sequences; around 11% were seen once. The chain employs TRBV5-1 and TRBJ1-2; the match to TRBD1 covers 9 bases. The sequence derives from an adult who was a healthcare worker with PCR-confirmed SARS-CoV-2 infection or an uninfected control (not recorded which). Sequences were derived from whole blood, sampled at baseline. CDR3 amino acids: CASSLRGQGHGYTF. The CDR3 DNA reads TGCGCCAGCAGCTTGCGGGGACAGGGTCATGGCTACACCTTC.